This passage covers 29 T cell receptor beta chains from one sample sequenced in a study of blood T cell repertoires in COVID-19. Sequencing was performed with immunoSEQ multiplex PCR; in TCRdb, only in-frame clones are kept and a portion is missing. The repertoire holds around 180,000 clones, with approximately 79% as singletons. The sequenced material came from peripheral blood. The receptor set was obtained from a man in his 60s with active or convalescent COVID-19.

This chain's CDR3 is CASSFLSDQPQHF. The DNA of the CDR3 is TGTGCCAGCAGCTTCCTCAGCGATCAGCCCCAGCATTTT. This sequence joins TRBV5-8 and TRBJ1-5; D uncertain. The V and J ends lost 2 bases and 5 bases respectively, with 8 bases between them. The germline CDR1 and CDR2 sequences are SGHTS and YDEGEE. This CDR3 is 13 amino acids long. The whole variable domain, remainder taken from reference TRBV5-8 and TRBJ1-5, is EAGVTQSPTHLIKTRGQQATLRCSPISGHTSVYWYQQALGLGLQFLLWYDEGEERNRGNFPPRFSGRQFPNYSSELNVNALELEDSALYLCASSFLSDQPQHFGDGTRLSIL.

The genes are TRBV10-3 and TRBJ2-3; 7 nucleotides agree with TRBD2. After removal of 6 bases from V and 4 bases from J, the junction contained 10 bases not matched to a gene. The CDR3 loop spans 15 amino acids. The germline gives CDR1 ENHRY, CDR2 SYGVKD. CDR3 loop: CAIRAGRGPADTQYF. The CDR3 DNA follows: TGTGCCATCAGGGCGGGGAGGGGACCGGCAGATACGCAGTATTTT.

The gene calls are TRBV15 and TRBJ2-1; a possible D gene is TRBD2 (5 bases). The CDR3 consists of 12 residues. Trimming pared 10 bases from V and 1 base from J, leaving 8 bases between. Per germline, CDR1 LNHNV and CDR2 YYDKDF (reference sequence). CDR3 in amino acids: CAIGESYNEQFF. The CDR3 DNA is TGTGCCATCGGGGAATCCTACAATGAGCAGTTCTTC.

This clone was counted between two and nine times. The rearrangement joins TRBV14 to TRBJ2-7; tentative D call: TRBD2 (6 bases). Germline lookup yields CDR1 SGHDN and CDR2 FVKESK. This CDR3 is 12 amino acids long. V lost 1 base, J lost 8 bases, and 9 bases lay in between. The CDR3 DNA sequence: TGTGCCAGCAGCCAAGGGGCGGGAAAGCAGTACTTC. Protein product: CASSQGAGKQYF.

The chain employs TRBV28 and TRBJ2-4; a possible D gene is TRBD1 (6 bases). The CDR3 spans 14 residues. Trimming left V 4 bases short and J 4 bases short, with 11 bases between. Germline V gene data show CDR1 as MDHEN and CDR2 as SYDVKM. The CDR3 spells CASSSQGQKNIQYF. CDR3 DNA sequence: TGTGCCAGCAGTTCCCAAGGACAGAAAAACATTCAGTACTTC. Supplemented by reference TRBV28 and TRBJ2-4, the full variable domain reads DVKVTQSSRYLVKRTGEKVFLECVQDMDHENMFWYRQDPGLGLRLIYFSYDVKMKEKGDIPEGYSVSREKKERFSLILESASTNQTSMYLCASSSQGQKNIQYFGAGTRLSVL.

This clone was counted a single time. The DNA of the CDR3 is TGTGCCAGCAGCTTAGAAGCGGGACAGGGGACTGAAGCTTTCTTT. This sequence encodes CASSLEAGQGTEAFF. This chain links TRBV7-9 with TRBJ1-1; TRBD1 matches 10 bases. The CDR3 runs 15 residues. The V gene's germline CDR1 is SEHNR and CDR2 FQNEAQ (reference sequence). V was pared by 1 base and J by 5 bases, with 4 bases of the junction left unmatched.

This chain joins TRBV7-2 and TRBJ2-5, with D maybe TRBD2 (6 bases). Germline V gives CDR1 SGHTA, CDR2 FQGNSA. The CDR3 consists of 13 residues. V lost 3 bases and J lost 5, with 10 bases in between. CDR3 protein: CASSFLAQETQYF. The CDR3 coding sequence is TGTGCCAGCAGCTTTCTAGCGCAGGAGACCCAGTACTTC. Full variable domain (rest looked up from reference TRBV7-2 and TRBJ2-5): GAGVSQSPSNKVTEKGKDVELRCDPISGHTALYWYRQSLGQGLEFLIYFQGNSAPDKSGLPSDRFSAERTGGSVSTLTIQRTQQEDSAVYLCASSFLAQETQYFGPGTRLLVL.

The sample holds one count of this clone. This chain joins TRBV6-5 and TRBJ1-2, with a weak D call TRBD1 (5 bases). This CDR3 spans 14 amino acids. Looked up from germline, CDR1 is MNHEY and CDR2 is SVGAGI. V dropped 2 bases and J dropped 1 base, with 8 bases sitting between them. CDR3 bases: TGTGCCAGCAGTTACGGGGGGGTTAACTATGGCTACACCTTC. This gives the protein CASSYGGVNYGYTF.

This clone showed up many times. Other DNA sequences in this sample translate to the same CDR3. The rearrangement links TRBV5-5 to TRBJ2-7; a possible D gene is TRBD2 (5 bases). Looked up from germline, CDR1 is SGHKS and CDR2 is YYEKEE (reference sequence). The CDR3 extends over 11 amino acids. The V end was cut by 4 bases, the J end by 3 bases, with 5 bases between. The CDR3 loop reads CASSRDYEQYF. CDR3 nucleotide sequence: TGTGCCAGCAGCCGGGACTACGAGCAGTACTTC.

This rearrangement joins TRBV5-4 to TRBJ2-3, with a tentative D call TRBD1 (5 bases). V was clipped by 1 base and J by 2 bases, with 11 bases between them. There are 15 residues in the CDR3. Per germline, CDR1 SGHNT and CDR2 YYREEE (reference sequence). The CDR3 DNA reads TGTGCCAGCAGCTTGCAGGGCAGGGCCACAGATACGCAGTATTTT. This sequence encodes CASSLQGRATDTQYF.

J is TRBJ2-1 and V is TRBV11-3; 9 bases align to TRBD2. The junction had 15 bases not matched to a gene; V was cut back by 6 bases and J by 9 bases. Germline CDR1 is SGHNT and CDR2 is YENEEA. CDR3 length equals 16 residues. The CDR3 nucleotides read TGTGCCAGCAGAGACGGATTAGCGGGAGTTGCGGGTGAGCAGTTCTTC. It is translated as CASRDGLAGVAGEQFF.

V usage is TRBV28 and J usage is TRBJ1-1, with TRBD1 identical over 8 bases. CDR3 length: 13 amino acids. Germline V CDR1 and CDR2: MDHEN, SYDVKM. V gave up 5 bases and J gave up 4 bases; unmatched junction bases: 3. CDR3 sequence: CASSVTGVTEAFF. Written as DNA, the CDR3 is TGTGCCAGCAGTGTGACAGGGGTCACTGAAGCTTTCTTT.

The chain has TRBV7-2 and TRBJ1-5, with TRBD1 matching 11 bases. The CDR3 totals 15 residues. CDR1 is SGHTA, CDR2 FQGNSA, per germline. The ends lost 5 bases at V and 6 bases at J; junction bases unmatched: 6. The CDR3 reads CASSLDRGRIQPQHF. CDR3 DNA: TGTGCCAGCAGCCTGGACAGGGGGCGGATTCAGCCCCAGCATTTT.

CDR3 sequence: CSVEGAGSPREQYF. Here the CDR3 DNA reads TGCAGCGTTGAAGGAGCAGGGTCCCCCCGCGAGCAGTACTTC. V usage is TRBV29-1 and J usage is TRBJ2-7; maybe TRBD1 (5 bases). Germline V gene data show CDR1 as SQVTM and CDR2 as ANQGSEA. V lost 1 base and J lost 6, with 16 bases in between. This CDR3 is built from 14 residues.

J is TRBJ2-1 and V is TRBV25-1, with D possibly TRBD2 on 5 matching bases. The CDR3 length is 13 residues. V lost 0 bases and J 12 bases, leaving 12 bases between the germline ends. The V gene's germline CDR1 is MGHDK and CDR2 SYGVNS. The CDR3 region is CASSEYASRGQFF. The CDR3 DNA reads TGTGCCAGCAGTGAATATGCTAGTCGGGGGCAGTTCTTC.

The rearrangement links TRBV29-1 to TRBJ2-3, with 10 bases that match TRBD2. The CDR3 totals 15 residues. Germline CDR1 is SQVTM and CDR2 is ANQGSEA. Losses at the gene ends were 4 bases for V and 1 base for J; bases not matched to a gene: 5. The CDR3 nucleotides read TGCAGCGTTGGAGCCGGGACTAGCGGCACAGATACGCAGTATTTT. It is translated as CSVGAGTSGTDTQYF.

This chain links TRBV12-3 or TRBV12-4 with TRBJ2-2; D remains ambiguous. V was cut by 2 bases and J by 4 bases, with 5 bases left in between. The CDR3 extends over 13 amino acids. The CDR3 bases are TGTGCCAGCAGTTTAAGAGCCACCGGGGAGCTGTTTTTT. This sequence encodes CASSLRATGELFF.

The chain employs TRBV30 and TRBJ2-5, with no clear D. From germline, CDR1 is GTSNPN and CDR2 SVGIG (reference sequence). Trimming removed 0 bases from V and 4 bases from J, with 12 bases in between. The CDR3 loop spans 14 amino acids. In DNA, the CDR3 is TGTGCCTGGAGTGTACGTGTCAGAGGAGAGACCCAGTACTTC. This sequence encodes CAWSVRVRGETQYF.

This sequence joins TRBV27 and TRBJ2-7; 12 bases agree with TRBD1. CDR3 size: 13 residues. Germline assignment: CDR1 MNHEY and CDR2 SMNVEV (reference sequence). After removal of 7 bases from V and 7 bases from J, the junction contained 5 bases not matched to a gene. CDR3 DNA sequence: TGTGCCAGCAAGGGACAGGGGGCGGGAGAGCAGTACTTC. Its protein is CASKGQGAGEQYF.

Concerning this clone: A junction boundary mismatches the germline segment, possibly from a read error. The CDR3 loop is CSARDSHF. The CDR3 nucleotides are TGCAGTGCTAGGGACAGCCATTTT. This chain uses TRBV20-1 with TRBJ1-3; possibly TRBD1 for D (6 bases). The CDR3 is made up of 8 amino acids. Germline CDR1 is DFQATT and CDR2 is SNEGSKA (reference sequence).

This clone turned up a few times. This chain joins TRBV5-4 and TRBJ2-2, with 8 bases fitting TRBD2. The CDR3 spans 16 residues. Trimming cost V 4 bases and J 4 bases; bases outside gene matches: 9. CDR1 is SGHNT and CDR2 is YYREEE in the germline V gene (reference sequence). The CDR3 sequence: CASSPQRGRGTGELFF. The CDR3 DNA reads TGTGCCAGCAGCCCTCAGCGGGGGCGAGGCACCGGGGAGCTGTTTTTT. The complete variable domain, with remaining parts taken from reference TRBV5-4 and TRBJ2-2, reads ETGVTQSPTHLIKTRGQQVTLRCSSQSGHNTVSWYQQALGQGPQFIFQYYREEENGRGNFPPRFSGLQFPNYSSELNVNALELDDSALYLCASSPQRGRGTGELFFGEGSRLTVL.

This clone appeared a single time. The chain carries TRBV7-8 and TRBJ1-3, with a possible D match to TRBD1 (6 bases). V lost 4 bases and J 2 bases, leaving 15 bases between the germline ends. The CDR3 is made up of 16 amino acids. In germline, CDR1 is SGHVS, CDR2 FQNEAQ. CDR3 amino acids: CASSSRGGGPGNTIYF. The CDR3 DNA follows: TGTGCCAGCAGCTCCAGGGGCGGGGGACCTGGAAACACCATATATTTT.

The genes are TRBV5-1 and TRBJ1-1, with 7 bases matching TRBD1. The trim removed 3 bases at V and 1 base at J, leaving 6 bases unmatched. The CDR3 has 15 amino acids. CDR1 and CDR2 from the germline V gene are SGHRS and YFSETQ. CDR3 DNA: TGCGCCAGCAGCTCGATGGGACAGCCGAACACTGAAGCTTTCTTT. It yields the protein CASSSMGQPNTEAFF. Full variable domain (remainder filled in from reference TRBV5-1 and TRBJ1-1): KAGVTQTPRYLIKTRGQQVTLSCSPISGHRSVSWYQQTPGQGLQFLFEYFSETQRNKGNFPGRFSGRQFSNSRSEMNVSTLELGDSALYLCASSSMGQPNTEAFFGQGTRLTVV.

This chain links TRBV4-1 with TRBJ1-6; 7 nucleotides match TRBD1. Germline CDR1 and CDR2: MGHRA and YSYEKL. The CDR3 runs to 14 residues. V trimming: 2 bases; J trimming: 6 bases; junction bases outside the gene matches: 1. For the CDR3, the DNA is TGCGCCAGCAGCCAACGGGACAGTAATTCACCCCTCCACTTT. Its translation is CASSQRDSNSPLHF.

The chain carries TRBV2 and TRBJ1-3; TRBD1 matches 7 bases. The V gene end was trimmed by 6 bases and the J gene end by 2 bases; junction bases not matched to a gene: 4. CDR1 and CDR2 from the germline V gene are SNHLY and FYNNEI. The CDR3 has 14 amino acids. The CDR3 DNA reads TGTGCCAGCAGAACGGACAGGACTGGAAACACCATATATTTT. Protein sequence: CASRTDRTGNTIYF.

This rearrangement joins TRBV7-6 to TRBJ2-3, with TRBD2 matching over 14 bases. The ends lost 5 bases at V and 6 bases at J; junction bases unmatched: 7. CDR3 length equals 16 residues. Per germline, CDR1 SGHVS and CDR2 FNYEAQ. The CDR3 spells CASSARLAGGGDTQYF. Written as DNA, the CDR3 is TGTGCCAGCAGCGCACGACTAGCGGGAGGGGGGGATACGCAGTATTTT. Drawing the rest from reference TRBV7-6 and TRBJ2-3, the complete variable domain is GAGVSQSPRYKVTKRGQDVALRCDPISGHVSLYWYRQALGQGPEFLTYFNYEAQQDKSGLPNDRFSAERPEGSISTLTIQRTEQRDSAMYRCASSARLAGGGDTQYFGPGTRLTVL.

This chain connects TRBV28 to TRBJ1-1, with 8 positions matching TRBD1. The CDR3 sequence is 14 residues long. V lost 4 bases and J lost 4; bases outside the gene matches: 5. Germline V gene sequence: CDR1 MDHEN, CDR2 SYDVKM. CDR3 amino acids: CASSWDRSGTEAFF. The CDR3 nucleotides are TGTGCCAGCAGTTGGGACAGGTCGGGCACTGAAGCTTTCTTT.

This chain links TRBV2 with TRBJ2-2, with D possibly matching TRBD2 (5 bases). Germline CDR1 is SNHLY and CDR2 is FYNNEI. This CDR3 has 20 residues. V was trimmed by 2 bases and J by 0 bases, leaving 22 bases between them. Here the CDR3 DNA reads TGTGCCAGCAGTGAATTGGCCCACGGTCGTGTAGCGCCGAACACCGGGGAGCTGTTTTTT. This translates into CASSELAHGRVAPNTGELFF.

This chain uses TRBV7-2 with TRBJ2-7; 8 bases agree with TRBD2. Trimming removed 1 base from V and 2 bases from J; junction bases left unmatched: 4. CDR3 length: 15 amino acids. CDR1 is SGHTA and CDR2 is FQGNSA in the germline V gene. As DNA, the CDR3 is TGTGCCAGCAGCTTAGGTTCGACTAGCGCCTACGAGCAGTACTTC. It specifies CASSLGSTSAYEQYF.